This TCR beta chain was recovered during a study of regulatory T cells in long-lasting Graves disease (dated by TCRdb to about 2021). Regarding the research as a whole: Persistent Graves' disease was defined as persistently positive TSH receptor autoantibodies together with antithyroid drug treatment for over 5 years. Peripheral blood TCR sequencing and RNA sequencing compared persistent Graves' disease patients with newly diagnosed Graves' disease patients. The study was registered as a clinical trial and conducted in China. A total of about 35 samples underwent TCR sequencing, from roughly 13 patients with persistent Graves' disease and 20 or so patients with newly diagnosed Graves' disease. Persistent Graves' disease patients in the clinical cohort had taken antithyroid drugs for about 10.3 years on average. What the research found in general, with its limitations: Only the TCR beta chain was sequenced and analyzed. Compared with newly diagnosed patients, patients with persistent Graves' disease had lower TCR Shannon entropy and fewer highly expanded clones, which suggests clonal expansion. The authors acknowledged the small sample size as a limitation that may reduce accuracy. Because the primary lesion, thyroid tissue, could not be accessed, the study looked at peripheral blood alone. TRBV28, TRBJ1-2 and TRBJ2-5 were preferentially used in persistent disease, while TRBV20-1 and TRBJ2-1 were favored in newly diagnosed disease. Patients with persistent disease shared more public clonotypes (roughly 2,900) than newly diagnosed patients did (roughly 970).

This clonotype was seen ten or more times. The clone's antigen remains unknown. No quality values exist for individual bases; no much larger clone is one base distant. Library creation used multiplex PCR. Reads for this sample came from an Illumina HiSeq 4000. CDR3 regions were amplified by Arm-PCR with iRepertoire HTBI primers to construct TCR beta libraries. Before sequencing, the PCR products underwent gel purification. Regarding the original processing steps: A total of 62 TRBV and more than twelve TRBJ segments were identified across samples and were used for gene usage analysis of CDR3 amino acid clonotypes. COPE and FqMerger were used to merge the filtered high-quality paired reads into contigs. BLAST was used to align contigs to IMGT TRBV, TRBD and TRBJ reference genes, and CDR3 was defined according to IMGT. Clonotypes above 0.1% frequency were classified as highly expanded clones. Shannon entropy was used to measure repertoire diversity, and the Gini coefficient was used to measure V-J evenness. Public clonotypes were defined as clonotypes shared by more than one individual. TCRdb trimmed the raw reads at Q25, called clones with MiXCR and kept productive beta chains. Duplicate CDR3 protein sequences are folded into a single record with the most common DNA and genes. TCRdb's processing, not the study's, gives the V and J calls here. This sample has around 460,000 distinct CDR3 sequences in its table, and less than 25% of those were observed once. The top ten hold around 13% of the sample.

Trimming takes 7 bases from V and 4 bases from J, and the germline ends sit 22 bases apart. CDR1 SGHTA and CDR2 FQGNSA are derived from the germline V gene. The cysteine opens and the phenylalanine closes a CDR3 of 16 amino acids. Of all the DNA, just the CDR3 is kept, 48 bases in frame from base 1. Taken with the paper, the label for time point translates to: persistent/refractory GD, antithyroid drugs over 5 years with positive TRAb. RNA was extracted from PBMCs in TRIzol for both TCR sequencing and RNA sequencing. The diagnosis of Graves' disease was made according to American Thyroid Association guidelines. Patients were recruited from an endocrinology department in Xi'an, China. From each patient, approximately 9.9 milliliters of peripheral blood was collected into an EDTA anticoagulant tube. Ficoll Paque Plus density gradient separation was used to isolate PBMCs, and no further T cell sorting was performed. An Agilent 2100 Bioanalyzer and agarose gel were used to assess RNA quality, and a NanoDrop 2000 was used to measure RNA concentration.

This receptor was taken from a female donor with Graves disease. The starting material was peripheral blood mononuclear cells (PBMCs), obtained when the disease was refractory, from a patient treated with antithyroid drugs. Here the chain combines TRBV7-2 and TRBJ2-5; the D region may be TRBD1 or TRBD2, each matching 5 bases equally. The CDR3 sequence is CASTFSGTERGETQYF. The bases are TGTGCCAGCACCTTCTCCGGGACGGAGAGAGGAGAGACCCAGTACTTC.